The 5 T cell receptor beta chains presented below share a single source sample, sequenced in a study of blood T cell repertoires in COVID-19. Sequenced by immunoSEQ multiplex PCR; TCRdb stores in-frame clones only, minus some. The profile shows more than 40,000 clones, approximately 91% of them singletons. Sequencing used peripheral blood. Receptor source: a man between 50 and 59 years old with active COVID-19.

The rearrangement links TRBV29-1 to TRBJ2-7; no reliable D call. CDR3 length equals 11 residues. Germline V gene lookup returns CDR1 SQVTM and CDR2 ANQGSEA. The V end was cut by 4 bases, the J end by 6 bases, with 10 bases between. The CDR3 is CSVVYSPEQYV. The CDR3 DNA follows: TGCAGCGTTGTTTACTCCCCCGAGCAGTACGTC.

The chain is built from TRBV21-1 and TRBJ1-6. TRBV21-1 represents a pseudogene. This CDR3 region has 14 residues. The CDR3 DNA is TGTGCCAGAGAAGCCCCGCTCGTTGATTCACCCCTCCACTTT. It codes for CAREAPLVDSPLHF.

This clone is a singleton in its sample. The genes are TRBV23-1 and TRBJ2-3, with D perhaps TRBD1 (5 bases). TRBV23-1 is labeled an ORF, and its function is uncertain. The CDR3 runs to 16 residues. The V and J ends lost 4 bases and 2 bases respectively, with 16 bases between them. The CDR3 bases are TGCGCCAGCAGTCTTTGGGGCAGACCGCCCACAGATACGCAGTATTTT. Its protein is CASSLWGRPPTDTQYF.

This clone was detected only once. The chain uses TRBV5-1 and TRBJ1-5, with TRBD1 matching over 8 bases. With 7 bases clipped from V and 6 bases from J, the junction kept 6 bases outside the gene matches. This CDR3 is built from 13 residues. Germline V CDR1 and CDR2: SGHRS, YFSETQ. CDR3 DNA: TGCGCCAGCCGACCGGACAGGGCTCAGCCCCAGCATTTT. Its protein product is CASRPDRAQPQHF.

CDR3 nucleotide sequence: TGCGCCAGCAGCCAAACCGGGACACAAGAGACCCAGTACTTC. Translation gives CASSQTGTQETQYF. The V call is TRBV4-3, the J call TRBJ2-5; maybe TRBD1 (6 bases). V dropped 2 bases and J dropped 2 bases, with 9 bases sitting between them. CDR3 length equals 14 residues. CDR1 LGHNA and CDR2 YSLEER come from the germline V gene.